This record concerns one T cell receptor (beta chain) sequence. CDR1 and CDR2 from the germline V gene are MGHDK and SYGVNS. V was pared by 2 bases and J by 9 bases, with 4 bases of the junction left unmatched. The CDR3 runs to 14 residues. Profiled with immunoSEQ multiplex PCR; TCRdb holds only in-frame clones, not every one. The sample carries 200,000 to 250,000 clones, 80% to 90% recorded once. The data were taken from a study of blood T cell repertoires in COVID-19. Grouping used clinical history reported by participants in a survey and questionnaire. This sequence joins TRBV25-1 and TRBJ1-3, with 10 bases matching TRBD1. Sample: PBMCs or T cells enriched from blood (not recorded which). The TCR was taken from a woman aged 30 to 39 who had been exposed to COVID-19. The CDR3 DNA follows: TGTGCCAGCAGTGAACCTGGACAGGGGGGCACCATATATTTT. Translating gives CASSEPGQGGTIYF.